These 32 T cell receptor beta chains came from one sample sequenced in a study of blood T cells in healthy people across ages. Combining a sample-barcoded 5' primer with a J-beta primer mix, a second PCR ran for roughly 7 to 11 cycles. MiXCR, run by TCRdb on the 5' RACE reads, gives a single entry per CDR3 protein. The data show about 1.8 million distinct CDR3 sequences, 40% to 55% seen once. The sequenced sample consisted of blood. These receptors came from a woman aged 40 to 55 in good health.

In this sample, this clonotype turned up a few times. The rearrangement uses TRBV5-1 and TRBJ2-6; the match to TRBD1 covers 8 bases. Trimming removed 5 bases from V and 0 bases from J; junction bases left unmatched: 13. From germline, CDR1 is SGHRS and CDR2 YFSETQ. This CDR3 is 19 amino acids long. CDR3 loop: CASRVSPGTGASGANVLTF. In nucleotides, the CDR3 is TGCGCCAGCAGGGTAAGCCCCGGGACAGGAGCCTCTGGGGCCAACGTCCTGACTTTC.

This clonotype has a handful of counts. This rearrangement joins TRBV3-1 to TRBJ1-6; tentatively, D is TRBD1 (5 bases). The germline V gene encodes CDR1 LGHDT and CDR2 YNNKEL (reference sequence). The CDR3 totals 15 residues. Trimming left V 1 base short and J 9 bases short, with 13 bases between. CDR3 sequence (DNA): TGTGCCAGCAGCCAAGGCGGGGCCTCAGGTTCACCCCTCCACTTT. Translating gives CASSQGGASGSPLHF.

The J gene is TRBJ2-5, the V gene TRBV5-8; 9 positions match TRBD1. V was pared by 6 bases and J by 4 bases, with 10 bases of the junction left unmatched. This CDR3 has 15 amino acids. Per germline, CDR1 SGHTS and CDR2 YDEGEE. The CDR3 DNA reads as TGTGCCAGCAAGGAGGGACAGGGACTTTTAGAGACCCAGTACTTC. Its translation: CASKEGQGLLETQYF.

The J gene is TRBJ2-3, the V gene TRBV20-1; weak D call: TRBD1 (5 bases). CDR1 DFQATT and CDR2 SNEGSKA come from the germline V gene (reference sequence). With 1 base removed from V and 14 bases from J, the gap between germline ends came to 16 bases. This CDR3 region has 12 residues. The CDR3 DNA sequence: TGCAGTGCTAGAGGACAGACCCTATCTCGGTATTTT. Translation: CSARGQTLSRYF.

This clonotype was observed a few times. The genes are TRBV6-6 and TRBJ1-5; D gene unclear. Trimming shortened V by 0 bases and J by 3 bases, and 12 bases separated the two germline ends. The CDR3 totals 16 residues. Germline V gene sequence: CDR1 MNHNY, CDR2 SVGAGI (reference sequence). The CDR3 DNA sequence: TGTGCCAGCAGTTACTCGAACTGGTACGACAATCAGCCCCAGCATTTT. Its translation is CASSYSNWYDNQPQHF.

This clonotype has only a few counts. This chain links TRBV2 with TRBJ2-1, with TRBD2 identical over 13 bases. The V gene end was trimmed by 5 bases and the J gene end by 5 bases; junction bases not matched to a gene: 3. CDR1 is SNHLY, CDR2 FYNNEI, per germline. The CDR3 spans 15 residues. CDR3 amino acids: CASSWTSGGDNEQFF. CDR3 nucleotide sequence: TGTGCCAGCAGTTGGACTAGCGGGGGAGACAATGAGCAGTTCTTC.

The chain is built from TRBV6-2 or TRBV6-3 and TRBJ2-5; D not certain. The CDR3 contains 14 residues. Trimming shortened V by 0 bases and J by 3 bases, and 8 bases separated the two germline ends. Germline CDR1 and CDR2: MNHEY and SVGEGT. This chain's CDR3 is CASSYSGYKETQYF. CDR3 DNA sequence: TGTGCCAGCAGTTACTCGGGATACAAAGAGACCCAGTACTTC.

CDR3 region: CASSLTQGAGGYTF. DNA for the CDR3: TGTGCCAGCAGCTTAACGCAGGGGGCTGGAGGCTACACCTTC. This chain joins TRBV7-2 and TRBJ1-2, with 8 bases lining up with TRBD1. The J segment lost 8 bases and the V segment lost 2 bases, leaving 7 bases of the junction unmatched. The CDR3 spans 14 residues. Germline V gives CDR1 SGHTA, CDR2 FQGNSA. Drawing the rest from reference TRBV7-2 and TRBJ1-2, the complete variable domain is GAGVSQSPSNKVTEKGKDVELRCDPISGHTALYWYRQSLGQGLEFLIYFQGNSAPDKSGLPSDRFSAERTGGSVSTLTIQRTQQEDSAVYLCASSLTQGAGGYTFGSGTRLTVV.

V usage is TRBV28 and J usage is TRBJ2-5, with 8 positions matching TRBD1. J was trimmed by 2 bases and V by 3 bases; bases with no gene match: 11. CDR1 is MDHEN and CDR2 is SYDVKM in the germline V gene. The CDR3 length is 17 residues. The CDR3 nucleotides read TGTGCCAGCAGTTTGGTTGAGACAGGGGCCATACAAGAGACCCAGTACTTC. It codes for CASSLVETGAIQETQYF.

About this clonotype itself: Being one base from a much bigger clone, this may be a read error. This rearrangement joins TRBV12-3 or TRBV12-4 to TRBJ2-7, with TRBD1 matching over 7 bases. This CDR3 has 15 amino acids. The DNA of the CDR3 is TGTGTCAGCAGTGTCCGGACAGGAAGCTCCTACGAGCAGTACTTC. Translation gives CVSSVRTGSSYEQYF.

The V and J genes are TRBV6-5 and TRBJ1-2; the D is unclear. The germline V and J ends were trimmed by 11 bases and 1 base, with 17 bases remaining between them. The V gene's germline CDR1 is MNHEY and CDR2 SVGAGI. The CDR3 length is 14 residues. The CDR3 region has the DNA TGTGCCTCCGCCAAATTCCCCGATAACTATGGCTACACCTTC. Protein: CASAKFPDNYGYTF.

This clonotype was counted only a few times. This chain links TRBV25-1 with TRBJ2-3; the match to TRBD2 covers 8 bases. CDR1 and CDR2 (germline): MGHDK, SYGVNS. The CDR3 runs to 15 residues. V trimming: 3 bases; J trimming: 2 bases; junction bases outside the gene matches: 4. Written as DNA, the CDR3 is TGTGCCAGCAGTGATCGGGGGGGGCCCACAGATACGCAGTATTTT. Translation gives CASSDRGGPTDTQYF.

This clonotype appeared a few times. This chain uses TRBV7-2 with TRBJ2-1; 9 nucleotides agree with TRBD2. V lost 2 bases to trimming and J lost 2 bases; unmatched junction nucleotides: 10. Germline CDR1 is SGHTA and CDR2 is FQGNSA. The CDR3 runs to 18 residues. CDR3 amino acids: CASSLPRLAGMPYNEQFF. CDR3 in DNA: TGTGCCAGCAGCTTACCCCGGCTAGCGGGGATGCCCTACAATGAGCAGTTCTTC.

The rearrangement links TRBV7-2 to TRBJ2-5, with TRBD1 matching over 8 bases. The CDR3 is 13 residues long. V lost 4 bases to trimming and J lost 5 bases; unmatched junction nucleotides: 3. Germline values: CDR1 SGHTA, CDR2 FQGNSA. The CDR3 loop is CASSWDRFETQYF. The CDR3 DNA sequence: TGTGCCAGCAGCTGGGACAGGTTCGAGACCCAGTACTTC.

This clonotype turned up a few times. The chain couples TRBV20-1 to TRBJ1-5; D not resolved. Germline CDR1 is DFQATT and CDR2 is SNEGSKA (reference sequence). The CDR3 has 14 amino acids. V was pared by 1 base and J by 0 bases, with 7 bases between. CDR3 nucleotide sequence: TGCAGTGCTAGAGTGGAATATAGCAATCAGCCCCAGCATTTT. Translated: CSARVEYSNQPQHF.

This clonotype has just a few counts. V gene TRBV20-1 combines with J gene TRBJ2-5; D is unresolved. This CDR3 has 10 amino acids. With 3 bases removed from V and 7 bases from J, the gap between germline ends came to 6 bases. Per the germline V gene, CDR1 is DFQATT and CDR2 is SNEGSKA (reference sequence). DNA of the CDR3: TGCAGTGCTAGTCCGGGGACCCAGTACTTC. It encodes CSASPGTQYF.

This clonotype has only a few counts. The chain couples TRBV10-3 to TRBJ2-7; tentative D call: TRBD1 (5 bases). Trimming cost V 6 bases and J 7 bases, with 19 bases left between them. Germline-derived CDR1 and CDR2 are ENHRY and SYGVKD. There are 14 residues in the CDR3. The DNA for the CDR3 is TGTGCCATCAGCGGTACGACAGAATCCAATGAGCAGTACTTC. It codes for CAISGTTESNEQYF.

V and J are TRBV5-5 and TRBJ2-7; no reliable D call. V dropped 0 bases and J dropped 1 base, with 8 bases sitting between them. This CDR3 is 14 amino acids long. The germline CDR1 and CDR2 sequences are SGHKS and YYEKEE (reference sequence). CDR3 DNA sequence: TGTGCCAGCAGCTTGGGGCAGATGTCCTACGAGCAGTACTTC. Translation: CASSLGQMSYEQYF.

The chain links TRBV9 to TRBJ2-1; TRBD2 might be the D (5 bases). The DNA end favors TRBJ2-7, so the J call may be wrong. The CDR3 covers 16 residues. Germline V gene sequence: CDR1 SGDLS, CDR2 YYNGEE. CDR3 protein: CASSVGITGSYNEQYF. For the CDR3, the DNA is TGTGCCAGCAGCGTAGGCATTACGGGGTCCTACAATGAGCAGTACTTC.

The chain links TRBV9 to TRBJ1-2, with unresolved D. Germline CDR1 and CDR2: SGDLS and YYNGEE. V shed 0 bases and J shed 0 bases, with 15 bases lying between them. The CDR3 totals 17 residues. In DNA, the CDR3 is TGTGCCAGCAGCGTAGATGGACTGACGCGAGCTAACTATGGCTACACCTTC. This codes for CASSVDGLTRANYGYTF.

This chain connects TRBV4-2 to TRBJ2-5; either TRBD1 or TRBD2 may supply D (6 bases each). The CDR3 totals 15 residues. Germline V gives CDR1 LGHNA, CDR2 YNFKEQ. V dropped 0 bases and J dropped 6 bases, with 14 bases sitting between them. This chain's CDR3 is CASSQDPGAGQTQYF. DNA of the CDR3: TGTGCCAGCAGCCAAGATCCGGGGGCCGGGCAGACCCAGTACTTC.

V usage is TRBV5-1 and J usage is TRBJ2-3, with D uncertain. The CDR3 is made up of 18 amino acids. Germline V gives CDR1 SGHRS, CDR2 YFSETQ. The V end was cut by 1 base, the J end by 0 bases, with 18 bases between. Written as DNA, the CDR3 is TGCGCCAGCAGCTTGAGTCGGCCTCCTCGGTTTAGCACAGATACGCAGTATTTT. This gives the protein CASSLSRPPRFSTDTQYF.

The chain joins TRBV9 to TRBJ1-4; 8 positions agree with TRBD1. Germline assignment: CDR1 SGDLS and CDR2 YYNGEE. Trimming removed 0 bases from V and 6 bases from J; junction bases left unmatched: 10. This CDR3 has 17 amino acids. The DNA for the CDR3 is TGTGCCAGCAGCGTAGGACTTCAGGGGGCTGGTGATGAAAAACTGTTTTTT. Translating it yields CASSVGLQGAGDEKLFF.

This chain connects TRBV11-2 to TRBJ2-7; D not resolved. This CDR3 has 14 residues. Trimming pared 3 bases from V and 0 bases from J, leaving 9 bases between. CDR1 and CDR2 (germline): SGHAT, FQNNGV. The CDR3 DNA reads TGTGCCAGCAGCTTTGCCCTTAGCTCCTACGAGCAGTACTTC. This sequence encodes CASSFALSSYEQYF.

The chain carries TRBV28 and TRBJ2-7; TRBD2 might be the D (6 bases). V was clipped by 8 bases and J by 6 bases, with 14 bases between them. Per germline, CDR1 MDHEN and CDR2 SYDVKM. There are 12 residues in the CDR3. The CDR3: CASRTAGFEQYF. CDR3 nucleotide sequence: TGTGCCAGCCGTACCGCGGGGTTCGAGCAGTACTTC.

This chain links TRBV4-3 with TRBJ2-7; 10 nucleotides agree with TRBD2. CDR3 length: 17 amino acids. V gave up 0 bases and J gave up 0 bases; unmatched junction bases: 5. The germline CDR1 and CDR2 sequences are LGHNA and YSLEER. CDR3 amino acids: CASSQDASGGNSYEQYF. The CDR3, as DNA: TGCGCCAGCAGCCAAGACGCTAGCGGGGGAAACTCCTACGAGCAGTACTTC.

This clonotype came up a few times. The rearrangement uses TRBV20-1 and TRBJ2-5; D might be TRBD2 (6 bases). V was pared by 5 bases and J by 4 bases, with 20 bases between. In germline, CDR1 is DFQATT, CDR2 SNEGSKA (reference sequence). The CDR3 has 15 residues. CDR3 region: CSAEIRDFQRETQYF. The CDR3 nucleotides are TGCAGTGCTGAGATCCGGGACTTTCAACGAGAGACCCAGTACTTC.

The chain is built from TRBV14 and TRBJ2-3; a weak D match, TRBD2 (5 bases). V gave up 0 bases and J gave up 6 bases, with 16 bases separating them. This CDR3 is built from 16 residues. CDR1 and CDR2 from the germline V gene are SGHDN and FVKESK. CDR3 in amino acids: CASSQDWLSGSDTQYF. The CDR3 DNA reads TGTGCCAGCAGCCAAGACTGGCTCTCGGGGTCGGATACGCAGTATTTT. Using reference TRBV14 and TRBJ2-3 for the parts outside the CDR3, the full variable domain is EAGVTQFPSHSVIEKGQTVTLRCDPISGHDNLYWYRRVMGKEIKFLLHFVKESKQDESGMPNNRFLAERTGGTYSTLKVQPAELEDSGVYFCASSQDWLSGSDTQYFGPGTRLTVL.

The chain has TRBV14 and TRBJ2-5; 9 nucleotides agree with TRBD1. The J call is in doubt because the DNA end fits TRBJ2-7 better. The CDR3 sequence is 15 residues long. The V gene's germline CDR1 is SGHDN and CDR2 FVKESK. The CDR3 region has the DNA TGTGCCAGCAGCCAAACCGGGACAGGGTTTTGCGAGCAGTACTTC. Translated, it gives CASSQTGTGFCEQYF.

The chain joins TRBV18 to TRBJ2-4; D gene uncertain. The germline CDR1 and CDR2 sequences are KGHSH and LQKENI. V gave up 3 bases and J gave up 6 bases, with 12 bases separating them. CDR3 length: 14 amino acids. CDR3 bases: TGTGCCAGCTCACCCCAAGGTTTGGGAAACATTCAGTACTTC. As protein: CASSPQGLGNIQYF.

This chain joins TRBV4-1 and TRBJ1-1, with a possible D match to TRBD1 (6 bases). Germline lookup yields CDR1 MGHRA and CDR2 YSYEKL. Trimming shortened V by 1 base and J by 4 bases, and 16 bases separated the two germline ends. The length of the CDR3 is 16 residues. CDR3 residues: CASSQGRGTIGTEAFF. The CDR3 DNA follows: TGCGCCAGCAGCCAAGGTCGCGGGACAATTGGCACTGAAGCTTTCTTT.

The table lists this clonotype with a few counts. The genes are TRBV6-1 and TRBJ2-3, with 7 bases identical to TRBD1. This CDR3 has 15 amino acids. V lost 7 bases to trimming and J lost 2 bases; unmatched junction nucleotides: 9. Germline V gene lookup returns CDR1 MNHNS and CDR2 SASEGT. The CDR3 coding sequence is TGTGCCAGCACAACGACAGGGTTTGTCACAGATACGCAGTATTTT. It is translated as CASTTTGFVTDTQYF.